This T cell receptor beta chain was identified during a study of cytomegalovirus exposure and HLA in healthy donors. This CDR3 has 18 amino acids. Per germline, CDR1 KGHSH and CDR2 LQKENI. The V gene end was trimmed by 2 bases and the J gene end by 0 bases; junction bases not matched to a gene: 7. With 60 Vbeta and 13 Jbeta primers, the PCR was carried out. Generated by immunoSEQ multiplex PCR, the TCRdb table keeps only in-frame clones and is missing some. The table has about 94,000 clones, more than 70% seen once. This sequence originates from a woman aged 40 to 50 in good health and CMV-seronegative. Sequences were obtained from PBMCs. The chain uses TRBV18 and TRBJ2-6; 7 bases agree with TRBD1. The CDR3 is CASSPRQGDSSGANVLTF. The CDR3 nucleotides read TGTGCCAGCTCACCAAGACAGGGTGACAGCTCTGGGGCCAACGTCCTGACTTTC.